This is a list of T cell receptor beta chains from one sample in a study of T cells in Graves' hyperthyroidism and ophthalmopathy. TCRdb itself ran the multiplex PCR reads through MiXCR, one entry per CDR3 protein. The sample includes 750,000 to 950,000 distinct CDR3 sequences, 38% seen only once; the top ten take 8.9%. Sequenced material: blood. Receptors were obtained from a man aged 18 to 30 with Graves' hyperthyroidism. Each CDR3 is given with its conserved first and last residue. A D gene is named only where the DNA matches it firmly. Some rows have no size entry. The others give once, few or many, or a class for an expanded clone.

size: few; J: TRBJ1-3; V: TRBV6-1; D: NA; DNA: TGTGCCAGCAGTGCCCAGGGAAACTCTGGAAACACCATATATTTT; CDR3: CASSAQGNSGNTIYF
size: many; J: TRBJ1-5; V: TRBV20-1; D: NA; DNA: TGCAGTGCTCCTCCGGACGTTAATCAGCCCCAGCATTTT; CDR3: CSAPPDVNQPQHF
size: NA; J: TRBJ1-6; V: TRBV7-9; D: TRBD1; DNA: TGTGCCAGCAGCTCTACAGGGGCCTGGGATTCACCCCTCCACTTT; CDR3: CASSSTGAWDSPLHF
size: few; J: TRBJ1-2; V: TRBV6-1; D: NA; DNA: TGTGCCAGCAATCCAAACTATGGCTACACCTTC; CDR3: CASNPNYGYTF
size: NA; J: TRBJ1-5; V: TRBV10-3; D: NA; DNA: TGTGCCAGCAGTTTCCTTATAGTAGCGGGTCAGCCCCAGCATTTT; CDR3: CASSFLIVAGQPQHF
size: few; J: TRBJ2-5; V: TRBV7-3; D: TRBD2; DNA: TGTGCCAGCACTAGGGGACTAGCGGGAGGGGAGACCCAGTACTTC; CDR3: CASTRGLAGGETQYF
size: NA; J: TRBJ1-1; V: TRBV19; D: NA; DNA: TGTGCCAGTAGTCCGGCGGCTAGGGGGAGGACTGAAGCTTTCTTT; CDR3: CASSPAARGRTEAFF
size: once; J: TRBJ2-7; V: TRBV7-2; D: NA; DNA: TGTGCCAGCAGCTTCGGTAGGGGGAGCGAGCAGTACTTC; CDR3: CASSFGRGSEQYF
size: NA; J: TRBJ2-7; V: TRBV2; D: NA; DNA: TGTGCCACCAGGTGGGGGATTGGGGGGAACGAGCAGTACTTC; CDR3: CATRWGIGGNEQYF
size: few; J: TRBJ2-5; V: TRBV5-5; D: TRBD1; DNA: TGTGCCAGCAGCCAACAGGGGCGGGAGACCCAGTACTTC; CDR3: CASSQQGRETQYF
size: many; J: TRBJ1-1; V: TRBV29-1; D: NA; DNA: TGCAGCTCTCTCACGGGGGGGACTGAAGCTTTCTTT; CDR3: CSSLTGGTEAFF
size: NA; J: TRBJ2-2; V: TRBV10-3; D: TRBD1; DNA: TGTGCCATCAGTGCCCGGGACAGAGAGGGCAACACCGGGGAGCTGTTTTTT; CDR3: CAISARDREGNTGELFF
size: many; J: TRBJ1-1; V: TRBV5-1; D: NA; DNA: TGCGCCAGCAGCTTGTTATTGGACACTGAAGCTTTCTTT; CDR3: CASSLLLDTEAFF
size: many; J: TRBJ1-2; V: TRBV12-3/TRBV12-4; D: NA; DNA: TGTGCCAGCACCGAACAGGGCTATGGCTACACCTTC; CDR3: CASTEQGYGYTF
size: few; J: TRBJ1-1; V: TRBV19; D: NA; DNA: TGTGCCAGTAGTATAGGACAGTGGCGGCCAGGTACCTACATGAACACTGAAGCTTTCTTT; CDR3: CASSIGQWRPGTYMNTEAFF
size: few; J: TRBJ2-7; V: TRBV19; D: TRBD1; DNA: TGTGCCAGTAGCCCCGGGACAGTAACTTACGAGCAGTACTTC; CDR3: CASSPGTVTYEQYF
size: NA; J: TRBJ1-6; V: TRBV2; D: NA; DNA: TGTGCCAGCCTCGGGGGGCCGAATTCACCCCTCCACTTT; CDR3: CASLGGPNSPLHF
size: many; J: TRBJ1-6; V: TRBV12-3/TRBV12-4; D: NA; DNA: TGTGCCAGCAGGGACGCGGGGAATTCACCCCTCCACTTT; CDR3: CASRDAGNSPLHF
size: many; J: TRBJ1-1; V: TRBV10-3; D: TRBD1; DNA: TGTGCCATCAGAACCCAGGGGGGCACTGAAGCTTTCTTT; CDR3: CAIRTQGGTEAFF
size: many; J: TRBJ2-7; V: TRBV29-1; D: NA; DNA: TGCAGCGTAGAGGAGGAAGATACCGACGAGCAGTACTTC; CDR3: CSVEEEDTDEQYF
size: NA; J: TRBJ1-1; V: TRBV12-3/TRBV12-4; D: TRBD1; DNA: TGTGCCAGCAATAAAAACAGGGGGCGAGTTACTGAAGCTTTCTTT; CDR3: CASNKNRGRVTEAFF
size: many; J: TRBJ1-1; V: TRBV7-2; D: TRBD1; DNA: TGTGCCAGCAGCTTTTCAGGGGGCGAGAGCACTGAAGCTTTCTTT; CDR3: CASSFSGGESTEAFF
size: NA; J: TRBJ1-1; V: TRBV6-2/TRBV6-3; D: NA; DNA: TGTGCCAGCAGTTACTCGACCCGGGACACCTTGAACACTGAAGCTTTCTTT; CDR3: CASSYSTRDTLNTEAFF
size: many; J: TRBJ2-7; V: TRBV7-6; D: TRBD1; DNA: TGTGCCAGCAGCTCCCCCGGGACAGGGAACTACGAGCAGTACTTC; CDR3: CASSSPGTGNYEQYF
size: NA; J: TRBJ1-2; V: TRBV11-1; D: TRBD1; DNA: TGTGCCAGCAGCTTAGGGGGACAGGGAATTGGCTACACCTTC; CDR3: CASSLGGQGIGYTF
size: many; J: TRBJ2-5; V: TRBV9; D: NA; DNA: TGTGCCAGCAGCGTAGACCCGGGAGACGCGGAGACCCAGTACTTC; CDR3: CASSVDPGDAETQYF
size: many; J: TRBJ2-5; V: TRBV6-6; D: NA; DNA: TGTGCCAGCACAGACCGGACGGGAGAGACCCAGTACTTC; CDR3: CASTDRTGETQYF
size: few; J: TRBJ2-2; V: TRBV29-1; D: NA; DNA: TGCAGCGTTGAACAGAGGGACACCGGGGAGCTGTTTTTT; CDR3: CSVEQRDTGELFF
size: NA; J: TRBJ1-2; V: TRBV12-3/TRBV12-4; D: NA; DNA: TGTGCCAGCACATGGACGCTCGGGGCGGGCTATGGCTACACCTTC; CDR3: CASTWTLGAGYGYTF
size: NA; J: TRBJ1-6; V: TRBV9; D: NA; DNA: TGTGCCAGCGGGGGGGGGGGGCATAATTCACCCCTCCACTTT; CDR3: CASGGGGHNSPLHF
size: many; J: TRBJ1-5; V: TRBV15; D: NA; DNA: TGTGCCACCGGGCGGGGGATTCTGCCCCAGCATTTT; CDR3: CATGRGILPQHF
size: few; J: TRBJ1-2; V: TRBV6-1; D: NA; DNA: TGTGCCAGCAGTGAGAGGAGCCATGGCTACACCTTC; CDR3: CASSERSHGYTF
size: once; J: TRBJ1-4; V: TRBV6-6; D: NA; DNA: TGTGCCAGCAGTTACTTTCGTCCTCGGGACATACGAGAAAAACTGTTTTTT; CDR3: CASSYFRPRDIREKLFF
size: many; J: TRBJ1-2; V: TRBV5-1; D: TRBD1; DNA: TGCGCCAGCAGCTTGGAAGTAGGGGGCAACTATGGCTACACCTTC; CDR3: CASSLEVGGNYGYTF
size: NA; J: TRBJ2-2; V: TRBV20-1; D: NA; DNA: TGCAGTGCTAGAGATTCCGTCGGGGACACCGGGGAGCTGTTTTTT; CDR3: CSARDSVGDTGELFF
size: NA; J: TRBJ2-7; V: TRBV20-1; D: NA; DNA: TGCAGTGCTCGACTACAATACGAGCAGTACTTC; CDR3: CSARLQYEQYF